There are a few counts of the clone carrying this T cell receptor (beta chain). V was pared by 2 bases and J by 5 bases, with 9 bases between. In germline, CDR1 is GTSNPN, CDR2 SVGIG (reference sequence). This CDR3 region has 13 residues. In TCRdb, the 5' RACE reads were re-called with MiXCR into one record per CDR3 protein. This table has hundreds of thousands of distinct CDR3 sequences, 24% appearing once. This sample was taken from a study of T-cell memory formation after mild COVID-19. Source material: PBMCs or a T cell subset sorted from them (not recorded which). This chain connects TRBV30 to TRBJ2-2, with a tentative D call TRBD2 (6 bases). This TCR derives from an adult woman who had mild COVID-19 (a few samples of this study predate the infection). Cell type and time point are not known. The CDR3 coding sequence is TGTGCCTGGAGTCGGGGGAGGACCGGGGAGCTGTTTTTT. Translating gives CAWSRGRTGELFF.